This entry lists 12 T cell receptor beta chains sequenced from one sample in a study of cytomegalovirus exposure and HLA in healthy donors. Only in-frame clones appear in the TCRdb table, and some are missing; sequencing was by immunoSEQ multiplex PCR. The sample consists of 150,000 or so clones, about 86% of them appearing once. The source material was PBMCs. These receptors originate from a human donor in good health.

The chain has TRBV6-5 and TRBJ1-2, with D possibly matching TRBD1 (6 bases). CDR1 is MNHEY, CDR2 SVGAGI, per germline. The CDR3 contains 13 residues. Trimming removed 7 bases from V and 7 bases from J, with 16 bases in between. CDR3 sequence: CASNNGGGGGYTF. As DNA, the CDR3 is TGTGCCAGCAACAATGGAGGGGGGGGTGGCTACACCTTC.

The table lists this clone with a count of one. The rearrangement links TRBV7-9 to TRBJ1-2; 7 bases are shared with TRBD1. The CDR3 spans 14 residues. V dropped 5 bases and J dropped 8; count of bases not matched to a gene: 11. From germline, CDR1 is SEHNR and CDR2 FQNEAQ (reference sequence). The CDR3 protein is CASSMAGTAFGYTF. DNA for the CDR3: TGTGCCAGCAGCATGGCCGGGACAGCCTTCGGCTACACCTTC.

This clone was recorded only once. This rearrangement joins TRBV6-5 to TRBJ1-1; a weak D match, TRBD1 (6 bases). Germline V gene lookup returns CDR1 MNHEY and CDR2 SVGAGI. The CDR3 extends over 15 amino acids. The V end lost 5 bases, the J end lost 1 base, and 14 bases lay between the germline ends. CDR3 nucleotides: TGTGCCAGCAGTGGGGATGTCAGGGGGAACACTGAAGCTTTCTTT. It specifies CASSGDVRGNTEAFF.

The rearrangement uses TRBV4-2 and TRBJ1-2; D possibly corresponds to TRBD1 (5 bases). Germline CDR1 and CDR2: LGHNA and YNFKEQ. The CDR3 is 14 amino acids. Trimming removed 4 bases from V and 3 bases from J, with 12 bases in between. CDR3 protein: CASSRGEVDYGYTF. CDR3 bases: TGTGCCAGCAGCCGGGGGGAGGTGGACTATGGCTACACCTTC.

The chain has TRBV5-1 and TRBJ1-1; 9 bases fit TRBD1. V was pared by 0 bases and J by 0 bases, with 3 bases of the junction left unmatched. This CDR3 is 16 amino acids long. Germline V gene lookup returns CDR1 SGHRS and CDR2 YFSETQ. CDR3 residues: CASSLGGDRVNTEAFF. The CDR3, as DNA: TGCGCCAGCAGCTTGGGGGGGGACAGGGTGAACACTGAAGCTTTCTTT.

The gene calls are TRBV28 and TRBJ2-4; 10 nucleotides agree with TRBD1. With V trimmed by 5 bases and J by 6 bases, 7 bases remained unmatched. Germline V CDR1 and CDR2: MDHEN, SYDVKM. CDR3 length: 15 residues. This CDR3 is CASSTPGQGINIQYF. The CDR3 region has the DNA TGTGCCAGCAGTACCCCGGGACAGGGGATAAACATTCAGTACTTC. Full variable domain (remainder filled in from reference TRBV28 and TRBJ2-4): DVKVTQSSRYLVKRTGEKVFLECVQDMDHENMFWYRQDPGLGLRLIYFSYDVKMKEKGDIPEGYSVSREKKERFSLILESASTNQTSMYLCASSTPGQGINIQYFGAGTRLSVL.

This clone was detected a few times. The CDR3 DNA reads TGTGCCAGCACGAAGACGACTCCCAGTCAGTACTTC. This gives the protein CASTKTTPSQYF. The chain carries TRBV27 and TRBJ2-5; no definite D call. CDR1 MNHEY and CDR2 SMNVEV come from the germline V gene (reference sequence). Trimming left V 7 bases short and J 11 bases short, with 17 bases between. The CDR3 consists of 12 residues.

The V and J genes are TRBV19 and TRBJ1-2; TRBD1 matches 8 bases. V gave up 5 bases and J gave up 4 bases; unmatched junction bases: 9. This CDR3 contains 15 residues. From germline, CDR1 is LNHDA and CDR2 SQIVND (reference sequence). CDR3 in DNA: TGTGCCAGTAGTGTGCCAGGGGGCGGAAGCTATGGCTACACCTTC. Residues: CASSVPGGGSYGYTF.

The rearrangement uses TRBV9 and TRBJ2-7; TRBD1 matches at 7 bases. The germline gives CDR1 SGDLS, CDR2 YYNGEE. J was trimmed by 3 bases and V by 0 bases; bases with no gene match: 6. The CDR3 length is 15 residues. The CDR3 DNA is TGTGCCAGCAGCGTAGACGCCCGACAGGGCTACGAGCAGTACTTC. Translating it yields CASSVDARQGYEQYF.

The gene calls are TRBV29-1 and TRBJ2-5, with 12 bases lining up with TRBD1. CDR3 length: 15 residues. Germline V lookup: CDR1 SQVTM, CDR2 ANQGSEA. The V and J ends lost 0 bases and 3 bases, in that order; junction bases with no gene match: 2. The CDR3 loop reads CSVEDGTGGEETQYF. In DNA, the CDR3 is TGCAGCGTTGAAGACGGGACAGGGGGCGAAGAGACCCAGTACTTC.

The chain employs TRBV19 and TRBJ1-1; D may be TRBD1 (6 bases). Germline CDR1 and CDR2: LNHDA and SQIVND (reference sequence). Trimming removed 9 bases at V and 0 bases at J, with 17 bases between. The CDR3 is made up of 15 amino acids. The CDR3 DNA follows: TGTGCCAGCCTTCGGGGGGCTACGATGAACACTGAAGCTTTCTTT. This translates into CASLRGATMNTEAFF. Filled out from reference TRBV19 and TRBJ1-1, the complete variable domain reads DGGITQSPKYLFRKEGQNVTLSCEQNLNHDAMYWYRQDPGQGLRLIYYSQIVNDFQKGDIAEGYSVSREKKESFPLTVTSAQKNPTAFYLCASLRGATMNTEAFFGQGTRLTVV.

The rearrangement joins TRBV5-6 to TRBJ2-7; possibly TRBD1 for D (5 bases). V was trimmed by 3 bases and J by 1 base, leaving 11 bases between them. This CDR3 region has 14 residues. Germline CDR1 is SGHDT and CDR2 is YYEEEE. The CDR3 nucleotides are TGTGCCAGCAGCTCCACAAGGGGTTCCTACGAGCAGTACTTC. This encodes CASSSTRGSYEQYF.